This T cell receptor beta chain was observed in a study of T cell repertoires in cytomegalovirus infection. Across the whole study: Indications of both CMV infection and matching HLA type were provided by public TCR beta signatures. General study points: Predominance within the ex vivo response was attributable to HLA-C-restricted CMV-specific TCR beta clonotypes.

Germline lookup yields CDR1 SGHVS and CDR2 FQNEAQ. V lost 4 bases and J lost 4, with 13 bases in between. The CDR3 extends over 14 amino acids. Ten or more counts support this clonotype. Its antigen remains unidentified. TCRdb reprocessed the reads via MiXCR and lists one record per CDR3 protein. The table records 250,000 to 300,000 distinct CDR3 sequences, 25% of them present only once. The chain combines TRBV7-8 with TRBJ1-2; no clear D gene. Sequences were obtained from PBMCs. The receptor was derived from a human donor in good health (CMV status not recorded). Some clones in this sample may be carry-over from other donors' samples. The CDR3 loop is CASSSQPWSYGYTF. CDR3 bases: TGTGCCAGCAGCTCCCAGCCATGGAGCTATGGCTACACCTTC.